The clone carrying this T cell receptor (beta chain) was observed a single time. Its antigen is undetermined. This record belongs to a study of CD8 T cell repertoires and HIV-1 epitope variants. On the study more broadly: Tested: three Gag epitope families, Nef HW9 and YT9. Cultures ran ten to eleven days, with IL-2, IL-7 and IL-15 added on days 3 and 7. The baseline condition was 1M T cells left uncultured. Study-level findings and limits: Of some ten antigen-specific beta clonotypes, over five appeared to cross-react with escape variants.

The table came from immunoSEQ multiplex PCR; TCRdb's copy has only in-frame clones and leaves some out. The sample has 6,000 or so clones, less than 75% seen once. The origin of this receptor is a male donor with HIV. The sequenced sample was cultured CD8+ T cells derived from PBMCs.

Here the CDR3 DNA reads TGTGCCACCAGCTCCTCCCTAGCGGGGCTCACAGATACGCAGTATTTT. This sequence encodes CATSSSLAGLTDTQYF. V and J are TRBV15 and TRBJ2-3, with 9 bases aligning to TRBD2. Germline CDR1 and CDR2: LNHNV and YYDKDF (reference sequence). V was clipped by 5 bases and J by 2 bases; unmatched bases: 8. The CDR3 totals 16 residues. The whole variable domain, filled in from reference TRBV15 and TRBJ2-3, reads DAMVIQNPRYQVTQFGKPVTLSCSQTLNHNVMYWYQQKSSQAPKLLFHYYDKDFNNEADTPDNFQSRRPNTSFCFLDIRSPGLGDTAMYLCATSSSLAGLTDTQYFGPGTRLTVL.